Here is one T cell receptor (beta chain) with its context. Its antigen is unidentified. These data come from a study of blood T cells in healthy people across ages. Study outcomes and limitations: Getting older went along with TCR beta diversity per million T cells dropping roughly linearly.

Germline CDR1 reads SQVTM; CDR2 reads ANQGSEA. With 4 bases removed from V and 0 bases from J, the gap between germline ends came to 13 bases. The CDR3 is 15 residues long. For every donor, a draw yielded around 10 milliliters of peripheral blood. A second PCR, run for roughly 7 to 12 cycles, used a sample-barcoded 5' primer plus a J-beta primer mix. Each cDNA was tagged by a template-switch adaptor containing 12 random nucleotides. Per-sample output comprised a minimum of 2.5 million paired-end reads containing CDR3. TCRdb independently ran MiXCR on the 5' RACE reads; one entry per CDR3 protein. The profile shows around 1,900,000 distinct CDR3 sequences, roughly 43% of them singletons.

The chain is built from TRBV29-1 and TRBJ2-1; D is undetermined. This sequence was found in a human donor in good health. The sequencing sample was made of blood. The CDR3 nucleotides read TGCAGCGTTGCCATGCCTGATCACTCCTACAATGAGCAGTTCTTC. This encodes CSVAMPDHSYNEQFF.